This TCR beta chain was recovered during a study of T cell responses to AZD1222 COVID-19 vaccine. Germline lookup yields CDR1 MDHEN and CDR2 SYDVKM. Trimming cost V 2 bases and J 9 bases; bases outside gene matches: 8. The CDR3 consists of 15 residues. Produced via immunoSEQ multiplex PCR; TCRdb's table is partial and in-frame only. The sample consists of 75,000 to 90,000 clones, roughly 88% of them appearing once. The chain uses TRBV28 and TRBJ2-1; 9 positions match TRBD1. The source is an adult who received the AZD1222 COVID-19 vaccine. The sequencing here drew on peripheral blood, taken 28 days after the second AZD1222 dose. Here the CDR3 DNA reads TGTGCCAGCAGTTTAGGGGGACAGGGATTAACTGAGCAGTTCTTC. It is translated as CASSLGGQGLTEQFF.